This is a list of T cell receptor beta chains from one sample in a study of OX40 agonist ivuxolimab in advanced cancers. The data were produced by immunoSEQ multiplex PCR, yet TCRdb's version contains in-frame clones alone and is incomplete. The sample includes about 65,000 clones, over 80% seen only once; the top ten take about 1.8%. The sequenced sample was CD4+ or CD8+ T cells sorted from blood, obtained in a trial of the OX40 agonist ivuxolimab. These receptors came from an adult with an advanced solid tumor such as melanoma, head and neck, liver or kidney cancer. Each CDR3 is given with its conserved first and last residue. A D gene is named only where the DNA matches it firmly. Only part of the rows carry a size: once, few, many, or a class if the clone is expanded.

>12|TRBV5-6|.|TRBJ2-5|.
CASSLNWETQYF
TGTGCCAGCAGCTTGAACTGGGAGACCCAGTACTTC
>15|TRBV7-9|.|TRBJ2-7|.
CASSLARTDTYEQYF
TGTGCCAGCAGCTTAGCCCGAACTGATACCTACGAGCAGTACTTC
>14|TRBV27|TRBD2|TRBJ2-1|.
CASRGLAGDNEQFF
TGTGCCAGCAGAGGACTAGCGGGGGACAATGAGCAGTTCTTC
>14|TRBV7-9|.|TRBJ2-1|.
CASSFTGFYNEQFF
TGTGCCAGCAGCTTCACGGGTTTCTACAATGAGCAGTTCTTC
>12|TRBV7-2|.|TRBJ2-1|.
CASREGIYEQFF
TGTGCCAGCAGAGAGGGCATCTATGAGCAGTTCTTC
>14|TRBV2|.|TRBJ1-1|.
CASSDFVVGTEAFF
TGTGCCAGCAGTGACTTCGTCGTGGGCACTGAAGCTTTCTTT
>14|TRBV2|TRBD2|TRBJ2-7|.
CASREGLASYEQYF
TGTGCCAGCAGGGAGGGACTAGCATCCTACGAGCAGTACTTC
>12|TRBV7-2|.|TRBJ1-1|.
CASSPKNTEAFF
TGTGCCAGCAGCCCGAAGAACACTGAAGCTTTCTTT
>13|TRBV30|.|TRBJ1-2|.
CAWSATLNYGYTF
TGTGCCTGGAGTGCAACCCTAAACTATGGCTACACCTTC
>15|TRBV19|TRBD1|TRBJ2-5|.
CASSVRGQTKETQYF
TGTGCCAGTAGTGTTAGGGGGCAGACGAAAGAGACCCAGTACTTC
>16|TRBV18|TRBD1|TRBJ2-2|once
CASSPPQGANTGELFF
TGTGCCAGCTCACCACCACAGGGGGCGAACACCGGGGAGCTGTTTTTT
>15|TRBV7-2|.|TRBJ1-1|.
CASSKQQGLNTEAFF
TGTGCCAGCAGCAAACAACAGGGACTGAACACTGAAGCTTTCTTT
>16|TRBV4-1|.|TRBJ1-2|.
CASRLGDGGGSYGYTF
TGCGCCAGCAGACTAGGGGACGGAGGGGGTTCTTATGGCTACACCTTC
>16|TRBV18|.|TRBJ1-5|.
CASSLLDTGGNQPQHF
TGTGCCAGCTCACTCCTGGACACTGGGGGGAATCAGCCCCAGCATTTT
>19|TRBV6-4|.|TRBJ1-4|.
CASTKGRGGKQGSNEKLFF
TGTGCCAGCACGAAGGGGCGTGGGGGAAAACAGGGCTCTAATGAAAAACTGTTTTTT
>16|TRBV4-2|TRBD1|TRBJ1-2|.
CASSPLSKGGFPGYTF
TGTGCCAGCAGCCCCTTGAGTAAAGGGGGCTTCCCTGGCTACACCTTC
>15|TRBV6-6|.|TRBJ1-3|.
CASSLVQSSGNTIYF
TGTGCCAGCAGCCTAGTACAGAGCTCTGGAAACACCATATATTTT
>12|TRBV30|.|TRBJ2-7|.
CAWRKLSPEQYF
TGTGCCTGGAGAAAGCTTAGCCCCGAGCAGTACTTC
>14|TRBV9|.|TRBJ2-6|.
CATGRAGINNVLTF
TGTGCCACCGGCCGGGCGGGGATCAACAACGTCCTGACTTTC
>15|TRBV9|TRBD1|TRBJ1-2|.
CASSVRDSGSYGYTF
TGTGCCAGCAGCGTACGGGACAGTGGCTCCTATGGCTACACCTTC
>19|TRBV6-1|TRBD1|TRBJ1-1|.
CASSAGRVGSSGGQTEAFF
TGTGCCAGCAGTGCCGGCAGGGTCGGGTCGAGCGGGGGACAGACTGAAGCTTTCTTT
>18|TRBV4-2|TRBD1|TRBJ2-2|.
CASSQQPPGQGIAGELFF
TGTGCCAGCAGCCAACAACCACCGGGACAGGGTATCGCCGGGGAGCTGTTTTTT
>13|TRBV2|.|TRBJ1-6|.
CASRGQRNSPLHF
TGTGCCAGCAGGGGACAAAGGAATTCACCCCTCCACTTT
>15|TRBV27|TRBD1|TRBJ2-1|.
CASKLSGQGYNEQFF
TGTGCCAGCAAACTGTCCGGACAGGGCTACAATGAGCAGTTCTTC